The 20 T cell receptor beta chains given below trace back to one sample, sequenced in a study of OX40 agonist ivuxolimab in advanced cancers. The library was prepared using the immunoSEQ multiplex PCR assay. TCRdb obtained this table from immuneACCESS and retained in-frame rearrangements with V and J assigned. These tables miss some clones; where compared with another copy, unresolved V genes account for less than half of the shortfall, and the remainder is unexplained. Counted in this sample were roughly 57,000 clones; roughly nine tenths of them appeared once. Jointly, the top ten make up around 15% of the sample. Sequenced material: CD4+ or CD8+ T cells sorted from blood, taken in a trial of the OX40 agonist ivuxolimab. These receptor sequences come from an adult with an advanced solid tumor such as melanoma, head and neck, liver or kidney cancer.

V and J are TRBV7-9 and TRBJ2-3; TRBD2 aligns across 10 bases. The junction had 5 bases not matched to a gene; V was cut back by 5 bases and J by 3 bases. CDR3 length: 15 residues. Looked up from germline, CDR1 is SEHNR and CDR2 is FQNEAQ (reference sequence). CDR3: CASSLTGLATDTQYF. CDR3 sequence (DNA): TGTGCCAGCAGCCTAACGGGACTAGCGACAGATACGCAGTATTTT.

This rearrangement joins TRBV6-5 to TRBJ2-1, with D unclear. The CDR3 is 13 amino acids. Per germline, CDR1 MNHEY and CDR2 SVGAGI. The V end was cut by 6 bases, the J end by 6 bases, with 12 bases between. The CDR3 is CASSRRKLNEQFF. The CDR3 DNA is TGTGCCAGCAGCCGCAGGAAGCTCAATGAGCAGTTCTTC.

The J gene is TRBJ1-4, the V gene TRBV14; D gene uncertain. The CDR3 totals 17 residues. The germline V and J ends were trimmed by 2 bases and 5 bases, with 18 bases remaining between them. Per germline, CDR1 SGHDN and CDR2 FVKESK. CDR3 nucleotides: TGTGCCAGCAGCCAATTCACGATGGTCGTCGGAAATGAAAAACTGTTTTTT. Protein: CASSQFTMVVGNEKLFF.

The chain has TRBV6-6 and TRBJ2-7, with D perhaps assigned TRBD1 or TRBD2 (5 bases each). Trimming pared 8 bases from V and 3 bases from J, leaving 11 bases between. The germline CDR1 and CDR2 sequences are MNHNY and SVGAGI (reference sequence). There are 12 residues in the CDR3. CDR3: CASSEGLYEQYF. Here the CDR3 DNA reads TGTGCCAGCTCCGAGGGGCTCTACGAGCAGTACTTC.

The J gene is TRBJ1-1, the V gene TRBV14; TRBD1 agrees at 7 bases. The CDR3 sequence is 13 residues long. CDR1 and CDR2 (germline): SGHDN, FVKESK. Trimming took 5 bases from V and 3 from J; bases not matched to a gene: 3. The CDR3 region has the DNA TGTGCCAGCAGCTACGACAGGGACACTGAAGCTTTCTTT. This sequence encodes CASSYDRDTEAFF.

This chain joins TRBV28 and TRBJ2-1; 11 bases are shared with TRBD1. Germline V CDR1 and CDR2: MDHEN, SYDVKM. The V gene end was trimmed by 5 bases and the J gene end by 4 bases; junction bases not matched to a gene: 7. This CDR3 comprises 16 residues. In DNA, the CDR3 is TGTGCCAGCAGTCCCACCGGGACAGGGGGTTACAATGAGCAGTTCTTC. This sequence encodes CASSPTGTGGYNEQFF.

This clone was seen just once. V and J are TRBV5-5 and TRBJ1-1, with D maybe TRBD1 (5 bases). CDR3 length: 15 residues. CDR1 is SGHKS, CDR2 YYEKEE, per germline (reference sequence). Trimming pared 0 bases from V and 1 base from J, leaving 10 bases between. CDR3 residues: CASSLVDSRNTEAFF. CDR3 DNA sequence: TGTGCCAGCAGCTTGGTCGACAGCAGGAACACTGAAGCTTTCTTT.

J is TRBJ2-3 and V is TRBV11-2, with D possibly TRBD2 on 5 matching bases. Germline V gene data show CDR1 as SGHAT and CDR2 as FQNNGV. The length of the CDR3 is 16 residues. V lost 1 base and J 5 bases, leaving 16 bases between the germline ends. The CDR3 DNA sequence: TGTGCCAGCAGCTTAGCGGGGATAGGCCGAGGAGATACGCAGTATTTT. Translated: CASSLAGIGRGDTQYF.

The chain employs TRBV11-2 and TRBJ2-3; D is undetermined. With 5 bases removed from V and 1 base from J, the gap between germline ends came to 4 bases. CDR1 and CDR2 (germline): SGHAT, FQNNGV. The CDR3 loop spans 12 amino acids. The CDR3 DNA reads TGTGCCAGCAGCCTTCGCACAGATACGCAGTATTTT. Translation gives CASSLRTDTQYF.

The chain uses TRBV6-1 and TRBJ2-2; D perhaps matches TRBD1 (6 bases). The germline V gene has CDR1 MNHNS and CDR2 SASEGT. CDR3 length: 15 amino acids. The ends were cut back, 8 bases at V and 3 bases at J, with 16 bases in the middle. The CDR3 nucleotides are TGTGCCAGCCAAATTCACAGGGAGTACACCGGGGAGCTGTTTTTT. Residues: CASQIHREYTGELFF.

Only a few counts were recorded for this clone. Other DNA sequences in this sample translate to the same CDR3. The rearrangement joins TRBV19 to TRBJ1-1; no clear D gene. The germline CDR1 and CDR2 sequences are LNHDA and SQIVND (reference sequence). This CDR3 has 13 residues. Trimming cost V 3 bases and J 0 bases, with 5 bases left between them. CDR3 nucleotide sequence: TGTGCCAGTAGTATCTCGGTGAACACTGAAGCTTTCTTT. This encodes CASSISVNTEAFF.

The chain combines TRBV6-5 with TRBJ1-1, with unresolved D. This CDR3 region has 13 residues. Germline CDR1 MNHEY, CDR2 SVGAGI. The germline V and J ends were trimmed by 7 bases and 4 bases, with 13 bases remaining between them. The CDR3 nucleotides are TGTGCCAGCATCGGCGACCGGGCCACTGAAGCTTTCTTT. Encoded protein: CASIGDRATEAFF.

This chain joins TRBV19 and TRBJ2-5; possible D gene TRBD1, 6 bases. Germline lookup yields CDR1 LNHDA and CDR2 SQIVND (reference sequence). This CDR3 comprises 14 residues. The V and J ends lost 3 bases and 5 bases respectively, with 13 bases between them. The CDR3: CASSIRTVHETQYF. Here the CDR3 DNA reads TGTGCCAGTAGTATCCGGACAGTCCACGAGACCCAGTACTTC.

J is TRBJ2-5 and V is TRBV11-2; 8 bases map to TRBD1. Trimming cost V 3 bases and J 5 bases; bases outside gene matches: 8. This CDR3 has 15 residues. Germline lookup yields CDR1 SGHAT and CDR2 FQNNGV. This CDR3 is CASSFGQGGWETQYF. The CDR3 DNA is TGTGCCAGCAGCTTCGGACAGGGCGGGTGGGAGACCCAGTACTTC.

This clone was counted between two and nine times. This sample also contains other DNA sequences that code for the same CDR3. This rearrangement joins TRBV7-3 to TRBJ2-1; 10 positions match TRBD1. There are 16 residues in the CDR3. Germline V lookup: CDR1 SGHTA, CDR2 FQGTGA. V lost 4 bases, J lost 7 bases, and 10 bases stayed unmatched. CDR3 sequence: CASSSDRDRGGNEQFF. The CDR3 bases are TGTGCCAGCAGCTCTGATCGGGACAGGGGAGGGAATGAGCAGTTCTTC.

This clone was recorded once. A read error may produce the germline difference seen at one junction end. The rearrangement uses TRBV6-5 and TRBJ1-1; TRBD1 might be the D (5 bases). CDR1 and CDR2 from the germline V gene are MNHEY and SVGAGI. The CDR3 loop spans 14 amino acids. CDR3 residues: CAISESGMNTEAFF. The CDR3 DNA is TGTGCCATCAGTGAGTCAGGGATGAACACTGAAGCTTTCTTT.

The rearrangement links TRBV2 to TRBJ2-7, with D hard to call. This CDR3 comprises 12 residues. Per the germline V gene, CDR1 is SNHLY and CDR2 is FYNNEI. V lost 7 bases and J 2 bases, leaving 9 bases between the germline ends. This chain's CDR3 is CASTQGTYEQYF. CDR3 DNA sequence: TGTGCCAGCACCCAAGGGACCTACGAGCAGTACTTC.

Written as DNA, the CDR3 is TGTGCCAGCAGTTTGAGCAGGGTGGGGTCTAATGAAAAACTGTTTTTT. This sequence encodes CASSLSRVGSNEKLFF. V gene TRBV28 combines with J gene TRBJ1-4; a weak D match, TRBD1 (5 bases). The CDR3 sequence is 16 residues long. Trimming pared 3 bases from V and 3 bases from J, leaving 14 bases between. Germline CDR1 MDHEN, CDR2 SYDVKM.

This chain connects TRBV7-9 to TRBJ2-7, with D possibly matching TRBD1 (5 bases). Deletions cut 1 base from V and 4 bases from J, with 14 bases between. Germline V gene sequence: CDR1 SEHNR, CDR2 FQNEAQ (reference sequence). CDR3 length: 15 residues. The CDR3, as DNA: TGTGCCAGCAGCTTAGACGCTGACAGCGTTTACGAGCAGTACTTC. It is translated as CASSLDADSVYEQYF.

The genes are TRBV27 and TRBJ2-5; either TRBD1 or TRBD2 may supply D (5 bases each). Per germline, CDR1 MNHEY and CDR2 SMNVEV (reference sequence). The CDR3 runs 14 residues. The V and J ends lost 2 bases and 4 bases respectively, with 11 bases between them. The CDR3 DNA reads TGTGCCAGCAGTTTACCCGGGGCGGGAGAGACCCAGTACTTC. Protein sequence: CASSLPGAGETQYF.